These 30 T cell receptor beta chains were all obtained from the same sample, sequenced in a study of graft-versus-host responses after intestinal transplantation (dated by TCRdb to the early 2020s). Dithiothreitol, EDTA incubations and collagenase D digestion were used to isolate intraepithelial and lamina propria lymphocytes from graft specimens. The method behind the library was the immunoSEQ multiplex PCR assay. TCRdb limited this immuneACCESS table to in-frame rearrangements with V and J called. A share of clones is missing; checked studies link under half to unresolved V genes, and the rest is unexplained. Counted in this sample were about 20,000 clones; under 75% of them appeared once. Around 8.2% of the sample belongs to the ten largest clones. The sequencing used ileum tissue, collected roughly 3 weeks after intestinal transplant. These receptors were collected from a human patient who received an intestinal transplant, so some T cells may come from the graft donor.

J is TRBJ1-1 and V is TRBV11-2; possible D gene TRBD1, 5 bases. The germline V and J ends were trimmed by 1 base and 5 bases, with 14 bases remaining between them. CDR1 and CDR2 (germline): SGHAT, FQNNGV. The CDR3 extends over 15 amino acids. The CDR3 reads CASSLVLQGGTEAFF. Written as DNA, the CDR3 is TGTGCCAGCAGCTTAGTCTTGCAGGGTGGTACTGAAGCTTTCTTT.

The chain combines TRBV5-4 with TRBJ1-2, with TRBD1 matching over 10 bases. The CDR3 runs to 14 residues. CDR1 SGHNT and CDR2 YYREEE come from the germline V gene (reference sequence). After removal of 4 bases from V and 7 bases from J, the junction contained 7 bases not matched to a gene. Here the CDR3 reads CASSGDRGVGGYTF. Here the CDR3 DNA reads TGTGCCAGCAGCGGGGACAGGGGAGTCGGTGGCTACACCTTC.

The chain is built from TRBV5-1 and TRBJ2-3, with 11 bases identical to TRBD2. CDR1 and CDR2 (germline): SGHRS, YFSETQ. Trimming cost V 3 bases and J 5 bases; bases outside gene matches: 8. The CDR3 length is 16 residues. The CDR3 here is CASSSLAGVGIDTQYF. Written as DNA, the CDR3 is TGCGCCAGCAGCTCACTAGCGGGAGTAGGTATAGATACGCAGTATTTT. The complete variable domain, with remaining parts taken from reference TRBV5-1 and TRBJ2-3, reads KAGVTQTPRYLIKTRGQQVTLSCSPISGHRSVSWYQQTPGQGLQFLFEYFSETQRNKGNFPGRFSGRQFSNSRSEMNVSTLELGDSALYLCASSSLAGVGIDTQYFGPGTRLTVL.

The chain joins TRBV19 to TRBJ2-7; 9 nucleotides align to TRBD1. The V gene end was trimmed by 6 bases and the J gene end by 6 bases; junction bases not matched to a gene: 12. Per the germline V gene, CDR1 is LNHDA and CDR2 is SQIVND (reference sequence). The CDR3 length is 15 residues. CDR3 sequence: CASRITGTGTGEQYF. The CDR3 DNA is TGTGCCAGTAGGATAACCGGGACAGGGACGGGCGAGCAGTACTTC.

This clone was recorded only once. This chain uses TRBV18 with TRBJ2-7; TRBD1 matches 9 bases. V was pared by 4 bases and J by 0 bases, with 1 base of the junction left unmatched. The CDR3 extends over 14 amino acids. The V gene's germline CDR1 is KGHSH and CDR2 LQKENI. DNA of the CDR3: TGTGCCAGCTCACTACAGGGGGCCTCCTACGAGCAGTACTTC. This sequence encodes CASSLQGASYEQYF.

The DNA of the CDR3 is TGTGCCACCAGCGTAGGAGGTGCCTCCTACGAGCAGTACTTC. Translating gives CATSVGGASYEQYF. This chain joins TRBV15 and TRBJ2-5; tentatively, D is TRBD2 (5 bases). The J call may be in error: the DNA end matches TRBJ2-7 better. The CDR3 totals 14 residues. CDR1 and CDR2 (germline): LNHNV, YYDKDF (reference sequence).

This clone was picked up a small number of times. J is TRBJ1-5 and V is TRBV27, with D perhaps matching TRBD1 (6 bases). V was cut by 4 bases and J by 7 bases, with 11 bases left in between. CDR1 and CDR2 from the germline V gene are MNHEY and SMNVEV (reference sequence). This CDR3 region has 13 residues. CDR3 DNA sequence: TGTGCCAGCAGTTGGGGGCGGCTACAGCCCCAGCATTTT. Its protein is CASSWGRLQPQHF.

There are a few counts of this clone. The chain couples TRBV11-3 to TRBJ1-1; no clear D. Trimming removed 5 bases from V and 4 bases from J, with 14 bases in between. Germline V gives CDR1 SGHNT, CDR2 YENEEA. The CDR3 runs to 14 residues. CDR3 DNA: TGTGCCAGCAGCCATGCTACAGTGGGCACTGAAGCTTTCTTT. Amino acids: CASSHATVGTEAFF. Full variable domain (outside the CDR3, taken from reference TRBV11-3 and TRBJ1-1): EAGVVQSPRYKIIEKKQPVAFWCNPISGHNTLYWYLQNLGQGPELLIRYENEEAVDDSQLPKDRFSAERLKGVDSTLKIQPAELGDSAVYLCASSHATVGTEAFFGQGTRLTVV.

This chain joins TRBV25-1 and TRBJ2-5; TRBD2 might be the D (6 bases). Looked up from germline, CDR1 is MGHDK and CDR2 is SYGVNS. The CDR3 spans 14 residues. V was clipped by 2 bases and J by 2 bases, with 9 bases between them. The CDR3 sequence is CASSERRVQETQYF. As DNA, the CDR3 is TGTGCCAGCAGTGAAAGGAGGGTGCAAGAGACCCAGTACTTC.

The gene calls are TRBV6-6 and TRBJ2-5, with D possibly matching TRBD1 (6 bases). The V end lost 6 bases, the J end lost 3 bases, and 14 bases lay between the germline ends. In germline, CDR1 is MNHNY, CDR2 SVGAGI (reference sequence). This CDR3 spans 14 amino acids. For the CDR3, the DNA is TGTGCCAGCAGCCGGACTTGGACAGAAGAGACCCAGTACTTC. Protein: CASSRTWTEETQYF.

This clone was seen a single time. This chain uses TRBV28 with TRBJ2-5; no clear D. This CDR3 contains 14 residues. V lost 6 bases to trimming and J lost 0 bases, with 11 bases between them. Germline CDR1 and CDR2: MDHEN and SYDVKM. This CDR3 is CASSPTPNQETQYF. The CDR3 bases are TGTGCCAGCAGCCCCACCCCTAACCAAGAGACCCAGTACTTC.

This chain joins TRBV4-2 and TRBJ2-4, with 8 bases matching TRBD2. Germline CDR1 reads LGHNA; CDR2 reads YNFKEQ. The CDR3 extends over 15 amino acids. V was clipped by 0 bases and J by 9 bases; unmatched bases: 7. The CDR3 sequence is CASSQEGGGLPIQYF. In DNA, the CDR3 is TGTGCCAGCAGCCAAGAGGGCGGGGGGCTCCCCATTCAGTACTTC.

This clone has a handful of counts. The CDR3 spells CASSYVLAAYEQYF. CDR3 in DNA: TGTGCCAGCAGTTATGTACTAGCGGCCTACGAGCAGTACTTC. The V gene is TRBV6-6, the J gene TRBJ2-7; 8 positions match TRBD2. The CDR3 consists of 14 residues. Germline lookup yields CDR1 MNHNY and CDR2 SVGAGI (reference sequence). Trimming took 3 bases from V and 2 from J; bases not matched to a gene: 3.

The chain joins TRBV7-3 to TRBJ2-1, with 9 bases identical to TRBD2. This CDR3 comprises 15 residues. Germline loops: CDR1 SGHTA, CDR2 FQGTGA. V lost 2 bases, J lost 8 bases, and 7 bases stayed unmatched. The CDR3 here is CASSLGGGVPDEQFF. As DNA, the CDR3 is TGTGCCAGCAGCTTAGGCGGGGGGGTCCCGGATGAGCAGTTCTTC. The whole variable domain, filled in from reference TRBV7-3 and TRBJ2-1, reads GAGVSQTPSNKVTEKGKYVELRCDPISGHTALYWYRQSLGQGPEFLIYFQGTGAADDSGLPNDRFFAVRPEGSVSTLKIQRTERGDSAVYLCASSLGGGVPDEQFFGPGTRLTVL.

The genes are TRBV15 and TRBJ1-6; 8 nucleotides match TRBD1. There are 15 residues in the CDR3. V trimming: 5 bases; J trimming: 10 bases; junction bases outside the gene matches: 10. Germline CDR1 is LNHNV and CDR2 is YYDKDF (reference sequence). This CDR3 is CATSSSGTGGSPLHF. CDR3 nucleotides: TGTGCCACCAGCTCTTCCGGGACAGGCGGCTCACCCCTCCACTTT.

Comment on this clone: At one end, the junction sequence differs from germline, possibly due to a read error. The same CDR3 arises from other DNA sequences in this sample as well. The chain couples TRBV4-1 to TRBJ1-2; possibly TRBD1 for D (5 bases). Per germline, CDR1 MGHRA and CDR2 YSYEKL. This CDR3 is 15 amino acids long. In DNA, the CDR3 is TGTGCCAGCAGCCAAGAAGATGTGGGGGGCTATGGCTACACCTTC. Translation gives CASSQEDVGGYGYTF.

The chain uses TRBV2 and TRBJ2-1; TRBD2 matches at 7 bases. V shed 2 bases and J 3 bases; nucleotides not matched to a gene: 7. Germline V gene sequence: CDR1 SNHLY, CDR2 FYNNEI. This CDR3 spans 16 amino acids. In DNA form, the CDR3 reads TGTGCCAGCAGTGAACTCCCTAGCGGAGGCTACAATGAGCAGTTCTTC. Translation: CASSELPSGGYNEQFF.

The chain employs TRBV28 and TRBJ2-7; 8 bases are a match to TRBD1. The J segment lost 3 bases and the V segment lost 5 bases, leaving 6 bases of the junction unmatched. Germline V gives CDR1 MDHEN, CDR2 SYDVKM. CDR3 length: 14 residues. CDR3 DNA sequence: TGTGCCAGCAGTCTGCCGGGACAGGTCTACGAGCAGTACTTC. Encoded protein: CASSLPGQVYEQYF. The full variable domain, rest sourced from reference TRBV28 and TRBJ2-7, is DVKVTQSSRYLVKRTGEKVFLECVQDMDHENMFWYRQDPGLGLRLIYFSYDVKMKEKGDIPEGYSVSREKKERFSLILESASTNQTSMYLCASSLPGQVYEQYFGPGTRLTVT.

This clone was seen only a few times. This chain connects TRBV5-4 to TRBJ2-5, with D possibly matching TRBD2 (8 bases). Germline V CDR1 and CDR2: SGHNT, YYREEE (reference sequence). The CDR3 sequence is 17 residues long. The V gene lost 5 bases and the J gene lost 1 base, with 21 bases spanning the gap. CDR3 DNA sequence: TGTGCCAGCAGTCCAGGGGGAGCGGGGGCGATCCAAGAGACCCAGTACTTC. Its protein product is CASSPGGAGAIQETQYF.

The CDR3 loop reads CASSLARGRGATEAFF. The CDR3 DNA reads TGTGCCAGCAGCTTAGCGCGAGGCAGGGGGGCCACTGAAGCTTTCTTT. The chain is built from TRBV7-2 and TRBJ1-1, with 7 nucleotides matching TRBD1. From germline, CDR1 is SGHTA and CDR2 FQGNSA. V shed 0 bases, J shed 4 bases, and the junction held 8 bases outside the gene matches. The CDR3 consists of 16 residues. Combining the CDR3 with reference TRBV7-2 and TRBJ1-1 gives the whole variable domain GAGVSQSPSNKVTEKGKDVELRCDPISGHTALYWYRQSLGQGLEFLIYFQGNSAPDKSGLPSDRFSAERTGGSVSTLTIQRTQQEDSAVYLCASSLARGRGATEAFFGQGTRLTVV.

This clone was seen only a few times. The chain has TRBV27 and TRBJ1-2, with TRBD1 matching 7 bases. CDR3 length equals 13 residues. Germline-derived CDR1 and CDR2 are MNHEY and SMNVEV (reference sequence). V lost 5 bases to trimming and J lost 5 bases; unmatched junction nucleotides: 5. CDR3 protein: CASSTGTAYGYTF. CDR3 DNA: TGTGCCAGCAGTACCGGGACAGCATATGGCTACACCTTC.

This clone was observed a handful of times. The chain is built from TRBV7-2 and TRBJ1-2; 8 positions match TRBD1. Germline loops: CDR1 SGHTA, CDR2 FQGNSA. This CDR3 contains 14 residues. V was clipped by 4 bases and J by 7 bases; unmatched bases: 8. The CDR3 bases are TGTGCCAGCAGCTCCCGGACAGGGTGGCGTGGCTACACCTTC. Translated: CASSSRTGWRGYTF.

CDR3 region: CASSIRGNSYNEQFF. CDR3 coding DNA: TGTGCCAGTAGTATACGGGGGAACTCCTACAATGAGCAGTTCTTC. J is TRBJ2-1 and V is TRBV19; D might be TRBD2 (6 bases). Germline CDR1 reads LNHDA; CDR2 reads SQIVND (reference sequence). The CDR3 totals 15 residues. Between the trimmed V and J ends, which lost 2 bases and 0 bases, there was a span of 8 bases.

This sequence joins TRBV12-2 and TRBJ1-1. TRBV12-2 is a documented pseudogene. CDR3 length equals 15 residues. The CDR3: CASRPLLGRNTEAFF. In nucleotides, the CDR3 is TGTGCAAGTCGCCCCCTCTTGGGGAGGAACACTGAAGCTTTCTTT.

The chain couples TRBV4-3 to TRBJ2-1; D unresolved. The V gene's germline CDR1 is LGHNA and CDR2 YSLEER. V was trimmed by 1 base and J by 1 base, leaving 8 bases between them. The CDR3 totals 15 residues. As DNA, the CDR3 is TGCGCCAGCAGCCAAGTTCGAGGTTCCTACAATGAGCAGTTCTTC. Amino acids: CASSQVRGSYNEQFF.

V usage is TRBV2 and J usage is TRBJ2-7; D unclear. Trimming stripped 4 bases from V and 0 bases from J, with 4 bases between. Germline CDR1 reads SNHLY; CDR2 reads FYNNEI. The CDR3 is 12 amino acids. Written as DNA, the CDR3 is TGTGCCAGCAGTGGGAGCTCCTACGAGCAGTACTTC. Translation gives CASSGSSYEQYF.

This clone was recorded a few times. The J gene is TRBJ2-1, the V gene TRBV7-9; no clear D. V dropped 5 bases and J dropped 3 bases, with 11 bases sitting between them. The CDR3 has 14 amino acids. Per germline, CDR1 SEHNR and CDR2 FQNEAQ (reference sequence). The CDR3 loop is CASSNPGHYNEQFF. Written as DNA, the CDR3 is TGTGCCAGCAGCAATCCGGGTCACTACAATGAGCAGTTCTTC. Full variable domain (rest looked up from reference TRBV7-9 and TRBJ2-1): DTGVSQNPRHKITKRGQNVTFRCDPISEHNRLYWYRQTLGQGPEFLTYFQNEAQLEKSRLLSDRFSAERPKGSFSTLEIQRTEQGDSAMYLCASSNPGHYNEQFFGPGTRLTVL.

This rearrangement joins TRBV7-6 to TRBJ1-1; the D is unclear. V dropped 1 base and J dropped 1 base, with 7 bases sitting between them. Germline-derived CDR1 and CDR2 are SGHVS and FNYEAQ. The CDR3 totals 14 residues. Written as DNA, the CDR3 is TGTGCCAGCAGCTTAGAACCAGGGAACACTGAAGCTTTCTTT. It yields the protein CASSLEPGNTEAFF.

The J gene is TRBJ2-7, the V gene TRBV7-2, with 7 bases aligning to TRBD1. The germline CDR1 and CDR2 sequences are SGHTA and FQGNSA. V lost 0 bases, J lost 3 bases, and 2 bases stayed unmatched. CDR3 length: 14 residues. Here the CDR3 reads CASSLAHRGYEQYF. CDR3 coding DNA: TGTGCCAGCAGCTTAGCGCACAGGGGCTACGAGCAGTACTTC.

The chain carries TRBV2 and TRBJ2-4; D may be TRBD2 (6 bases). V gave up 8 bases and J gave up 7 bases, with 21 bases separating them. Germline V gives CDR1 SNHLY, CDR2 FYNNEI. CDR3 length: 15 amino acids. The CDR3 protein is CASLPTLASGNIQYF. The CDR3 nucleotides are TGTGCCAGCCTCCCAACACTAGCAAGCGGCAACATTCAGTACTTC.